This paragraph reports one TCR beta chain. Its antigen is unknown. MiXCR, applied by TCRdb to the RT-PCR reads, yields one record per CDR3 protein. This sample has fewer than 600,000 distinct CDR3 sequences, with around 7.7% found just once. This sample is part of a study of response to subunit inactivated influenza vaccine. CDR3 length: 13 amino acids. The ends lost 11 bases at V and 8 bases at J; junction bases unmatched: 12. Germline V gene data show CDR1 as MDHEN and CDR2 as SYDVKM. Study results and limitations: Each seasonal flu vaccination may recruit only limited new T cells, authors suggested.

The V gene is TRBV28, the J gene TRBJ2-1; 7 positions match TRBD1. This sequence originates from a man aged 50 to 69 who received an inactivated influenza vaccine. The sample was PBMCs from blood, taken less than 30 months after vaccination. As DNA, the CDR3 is TGTGCCGGACAACAACAGGGGCTCTATGAGCAGTTCTTC. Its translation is CAGQQQGLYEQFF.